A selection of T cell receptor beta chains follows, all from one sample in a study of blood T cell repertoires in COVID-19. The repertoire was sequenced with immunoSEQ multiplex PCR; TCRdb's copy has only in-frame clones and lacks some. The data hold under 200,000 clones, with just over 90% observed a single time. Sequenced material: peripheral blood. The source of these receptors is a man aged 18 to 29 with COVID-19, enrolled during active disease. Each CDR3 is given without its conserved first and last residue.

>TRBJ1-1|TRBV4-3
ASSPSGLVNTEAF
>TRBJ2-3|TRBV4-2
ASSQVSIEQGRDTQY
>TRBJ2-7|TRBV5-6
ASSFGGHEQY
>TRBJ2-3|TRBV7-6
ASSLLALAGAADTQY
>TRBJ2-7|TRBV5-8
ASSFRGGMNSYEQY
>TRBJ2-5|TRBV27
ASSSSVVARETQY
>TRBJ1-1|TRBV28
ASGQGGMNTEAF
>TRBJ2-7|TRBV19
ASSSGQLAAEQY
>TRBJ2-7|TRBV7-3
ASSLASGGSYEQY
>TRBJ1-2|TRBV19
ASSMYPGQGNGYT
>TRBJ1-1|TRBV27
ASSWGPGREAF
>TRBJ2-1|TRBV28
ASCTNSGRAASDNEQF
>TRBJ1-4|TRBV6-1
ASSERGGAREKLF
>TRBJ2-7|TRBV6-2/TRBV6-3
ASSYVVAGREQY
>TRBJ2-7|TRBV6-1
ASSDVDWYEQY
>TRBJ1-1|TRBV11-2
ASSPPGTGFPEAF
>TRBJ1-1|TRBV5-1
ASSLRGMNTEAF
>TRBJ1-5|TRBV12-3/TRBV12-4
ASRGTASQPQH
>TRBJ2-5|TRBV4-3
ASSPLPGSGRVY
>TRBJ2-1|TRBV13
ASSTRGVGLAGDEQF
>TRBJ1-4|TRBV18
ASSPPGHDEKLF
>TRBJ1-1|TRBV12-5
ASGLRGDEAF
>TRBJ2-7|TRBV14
ASSQGLGGRIEQY
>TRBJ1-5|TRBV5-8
ASSSKRQGANNQPQH
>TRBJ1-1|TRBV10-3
AISASGVSGTEAF
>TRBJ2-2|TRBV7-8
ASSLAQDTGELF
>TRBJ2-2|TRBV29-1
SVDARDTGELF
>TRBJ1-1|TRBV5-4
ASSKPGQSMNTEAF
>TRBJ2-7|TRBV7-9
ASRPGSSYEQY
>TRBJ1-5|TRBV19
ASSIGAGQGNQPQH
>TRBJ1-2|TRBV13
ASSLGSPYYGYT
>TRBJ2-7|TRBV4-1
ASSQSGSFDEQY
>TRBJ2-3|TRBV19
ASSIEPGSLGGDTQY
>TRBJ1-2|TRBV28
ASRPSGTGYGYT
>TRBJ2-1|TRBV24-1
ATSDRGGYNEQF
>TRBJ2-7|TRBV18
ASSPAGSYEQY